This TCR beta chain was recovered during a study of blood T cells in healthy people across ages. Whole-study context: Researchers report that template switching captured about one barcoded beta molecule per two T cells.

Study findings and constraints: Unsorted PBMC material precluded a definitive naive versus antigen-experienced comparison.

The use of a sample-barcoded 5' primer and a J-beta primer mix characterized a second PCR of roughly 7 to 11 cycles. TCRdb called the 5' RACE reads again in MiXCR, with one record for every CDR3 protein. The repertoire holds about 830,000 distinct CDR3 sequences, with around 68% as singletons. Donation came from healthy Caucasian individuals in Russia who were aged roughly 6 to 95. No fewer than 6.5 million PBMCs went into each sample. Details on this clonotype: Its antigen remains unidentified.

The sequence derives from a man aged 25-40 years in good health. Material for sequencing was blood.

This chain's CDR3 is CASGYGDNQPQHF. The CDR3 coding sequence is TGTGCCAGCGGGTATGGTGACAATCAGCCCCAGCATTTT. The chain combines TRBV12-3 or TRBV12-4 with TRBJ1-5; no clear D gene. The germline V and J ends were trimmed by 8 bases and 3 bases, with 11 bases remaining between them. The length of the CDR3 is 13 residues.